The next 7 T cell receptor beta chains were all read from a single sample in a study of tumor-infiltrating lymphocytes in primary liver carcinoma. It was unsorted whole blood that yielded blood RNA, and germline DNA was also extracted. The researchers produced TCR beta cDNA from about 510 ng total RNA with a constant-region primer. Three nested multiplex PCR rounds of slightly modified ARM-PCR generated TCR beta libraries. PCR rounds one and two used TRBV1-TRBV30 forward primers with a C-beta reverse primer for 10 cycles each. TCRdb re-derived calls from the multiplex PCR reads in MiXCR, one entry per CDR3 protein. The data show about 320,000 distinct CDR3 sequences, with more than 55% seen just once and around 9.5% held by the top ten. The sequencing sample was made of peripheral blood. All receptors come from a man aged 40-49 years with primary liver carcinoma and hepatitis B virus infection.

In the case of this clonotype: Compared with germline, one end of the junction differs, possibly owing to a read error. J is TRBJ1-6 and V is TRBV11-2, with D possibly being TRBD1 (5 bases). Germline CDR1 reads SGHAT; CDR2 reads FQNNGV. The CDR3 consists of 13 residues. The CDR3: CASSLSGTSSLHF. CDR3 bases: TGTGCCAGCAGCCTTTCCGGGACTTCATCCCTCCACTTT.

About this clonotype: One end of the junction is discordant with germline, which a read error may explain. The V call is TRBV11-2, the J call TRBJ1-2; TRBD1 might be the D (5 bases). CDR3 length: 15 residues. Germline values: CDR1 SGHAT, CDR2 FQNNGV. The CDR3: CASSPLWDSNYSYTF. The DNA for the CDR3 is TGTGCCAGCAGCCCCTTATGGGACTCTAACTATAGCTACACCTTC. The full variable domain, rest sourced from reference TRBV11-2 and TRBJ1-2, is EAGVAQSPRYKIIEKRQSVAFWCNPISGHATLYWYQQILGQGPKLLIQFQNNGVVDDSQLPKDRFSAERLKGVDSTLKIQPAKLEDSAVYLCASSPLWDSNYSYTFGSGTRLTVV.

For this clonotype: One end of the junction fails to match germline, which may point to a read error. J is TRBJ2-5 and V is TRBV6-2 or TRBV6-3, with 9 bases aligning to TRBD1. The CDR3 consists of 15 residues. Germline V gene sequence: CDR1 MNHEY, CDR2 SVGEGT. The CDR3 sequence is CTSSRGQGGEETQYF. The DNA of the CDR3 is TGTACCAGCAGCAGGGGACAGGGAGGAGAAGAGACCCAATACTTC.

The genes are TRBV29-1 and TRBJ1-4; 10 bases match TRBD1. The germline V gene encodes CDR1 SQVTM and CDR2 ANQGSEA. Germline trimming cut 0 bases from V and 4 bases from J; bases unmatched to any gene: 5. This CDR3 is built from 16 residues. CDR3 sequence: CSVEDGTGVVNEKLFF. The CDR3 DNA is TGCAGCGTTGAAGATGGGACAGGGGTTGTTAATGAAAAACTGTTTTTT.

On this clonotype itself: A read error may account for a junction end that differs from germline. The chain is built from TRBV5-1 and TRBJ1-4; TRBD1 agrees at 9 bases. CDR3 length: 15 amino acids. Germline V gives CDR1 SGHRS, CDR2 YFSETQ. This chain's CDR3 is CASSLDWDRDDKLFF. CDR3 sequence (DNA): TGCGCCAGCAGCTTGGATTGGGACAGGGATGATAAACTGTTTTTT.

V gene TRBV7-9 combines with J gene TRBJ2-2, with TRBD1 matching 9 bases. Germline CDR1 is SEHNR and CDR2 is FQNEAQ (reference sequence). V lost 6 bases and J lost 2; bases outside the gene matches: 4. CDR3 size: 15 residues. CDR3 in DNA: TGTGCCAGCAGACAGGGGGCATTTAACACCGGGGAGCTGTTTTTT. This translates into CASRQGAFNTGELFF.

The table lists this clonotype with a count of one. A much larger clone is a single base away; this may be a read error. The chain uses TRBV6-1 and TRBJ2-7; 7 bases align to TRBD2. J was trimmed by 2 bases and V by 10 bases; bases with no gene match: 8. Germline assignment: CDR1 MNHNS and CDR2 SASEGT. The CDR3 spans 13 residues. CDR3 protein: CATGTTITYEQYF. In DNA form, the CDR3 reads TGTGCCACCGGGACTACCATCACCTACGAGCAGTACTTC.